This T cell receptor beta chain came from a study of blood T cell repertoires in COVID-19 (TCRdb year 2020). With respect to the entire study: Samples covering the acute and convalescent phases of COVID-19 were provided by collaborators in the United States, Italy and Spain. Samples were obtained from the ongoing ImmuneRACE study (first 160 participants) and from 1,254 subjects provided by 6 global collaborators. The prospective study material was composed of cDNA or gDNA derived from T cells, B-cell-depleted T cells, or PBMCs. HLA class I and class II types, where available, came from metadata supplied by the sample provider rather than from assay-based typing. Subjects who had been exposed to COVID-19, were actively infected with it, or had recovered from it provided the deeply sampled blood TCRbeta repertoires that made up the dataset. Nearly every sample came with metadata listing a de-identified subject ID, COVID-19 status, age in years and sex. The repertoires were released in a freely available public database meant as a resource for research on the immune response to SARS-CoV-2. Overall study results and their limits: The quantity of clinical and demographic metadata differed by source and by participant and was supplied without curation.

This clone was detected once. It has no known antigen specificity. Per-base quality was not reported, and no clone a single base away is much larger than it. Each collaborating institution followed its own protocols to collect whole blood in K2EDTA tubes. For TCRbeta analysis, collaborators shipped samples in one of three forms: frozen whole blood, isolated PBMCs, or DNA extracted from either of those sample types. V is pared back by 8 bases and J by 9 bases, with 20 bases lying between the germline termini. Taken from the germline V gene, the CDR1 and CDR2 loops are SNHLY and FYNNEI. The CDR3 has 15 amino acids, counting the end cysteine and phenylalanine. Here the CDR3 DNA is all that survives: 45 bases in frame from base 1. TCRbeta CDR3 regions were amplified from genomic DNA using the immunoSEQ Assay, a bias-controlled multiplex PCR. The authors processed their data as follows. The number of nucleated cells in each sample was estimated from the amplification of reference gene primers within the assay. To quantify the absolute abundance of each unique TCRbeta CDR3 rearrangement, sequence reads were collapsed and filtered. Productive Simpson clonality was computed per sample as the square root of Simpson's diversity index over productive rearrangements. TCRdb carries this immuneACCESS record with in-frame sequences only. Its versions omit some clonotypes, under half of them owing to an unresolved V gene in the studies checked, with the rest unexplained. The V and J calls and clone size come from that table; D and trimming were worked out from the DNA. The sample table shows over 200,000 clones, and 92% are seen once. Around 1.2% of the sample is taken by the ten largest.

This TCR derives from a man aged 25-40 years with acute or convalescent COVID-19. Sequenced input: peripheral blood. The sequence joins TRBV2 to TRBJ1-6; TRBD1 might be the D gene, on 5 matching bases. The CDR3 in this case is CASSREGGGGSPLHF. The DNA reads as follows: TGTGCCAGCTCGAGGGAGGGAGGCGGGGGTTCACCCCTCCACTTT. With the portions outside the CDR3 filled from the reference TRBV2 and TRBJ1-6 genes, the complete variable region becomes EPEVTQTPSHQVTQMGQEVILRCVPISNHLYFYWYRQILGQKVEFLVSFYNNEISEKSEIFDDQFSVERPDGSNFTLKIRSTKLEDSAMYFCASSREGGGGSPLHFGNGTRLTVT.